This note documents a single TCR beta chain sequence. This CDR3 region has 16 residues. V shed 1 base and J 5 bases; nucleotides not matched to a gene: 5. Germline V gene lookup returns CDR1 SGHTA and CDR2 FQGTGA. The entry originates in a study of PD-L1 blockade in urothelial cancer. Study at large: Patients commenced atezolizumab around 2014, and it was given at 1,200 mg intravenously every 3 weeks.

Profiling relied on immunoSEQ multiplex PCR, and the TCRdb table lists in-frame clones only, not all of them. Of tens of thousands of clones listed, roughly 80% are singletons. Indicated time point: pretreatment peripheral blood. This specimen was PBMCs, taken around atezolizumab (anti-PD-L1) treatment. This chain connects TRBV7-3 to TRBJ2-3; 11 nucleotides line up with TRBD2. The sequence was obtained from a man between 65 and 85 years old with urothelial cancer. The CDR3 spells CASSLIAGGHGDTQYF. CDR3 in DNA: TGTGCCAGCAGCTTAATAGCGGGGGGGCATGGAGATACGCAGTATTTT.